These 8 T cell receptor beta chains were all obtained from the same sample, sequenced in a study of T cell repertoires in cytomegalovirus infection. MiXCR, run by TCRdb on the reads, gives a single entry per CDR3 protein. The profile shows roughly 640,000 distinct CDR3 sequences, 20% to 25% of them singletons. Specimen: CD8+ T cells from PBMCs. These receptor sequences come from a human donor in good health (CMV status not recorded). Some clones in this sample may be carry-over from other donors' samples.

At least ten counts were recorded for this clonotype. The gene calls are TRBV7-2 and TRBJ1-6; D remains unclear. The CDR3 extends over 15 amino acids. With 1 base removed from V and 14 bases from J, the gap between germline ends came to 18 bases. Germline V gene data show CDR1 as SGHTA and CDR2 as FQGNSA. CDR3 sequence reads: CASSLDTGSIASLHF. The CDR3, as DNA: TGTGCCAGCAGCTTAGATACGGGGTCTATAGCGTCCCTCCACTTT.

This chain joins TRBV14 and TRBJ2-1; no clear D. From germline, CDR1 is SGHDN and CDR2 FVKESK. CDR3 length equals 16 residues. Trimming pared 4 bases from V and 0 bases from J, leaving 13 bases between. CDR3 sequence reads: CASSRDRLYSYNEQFF. CDR3 coding DNA: TGTGCCAGCAGCCGAGATAGATTATACTCCTACAATGAGCAGTTCTTC. The full variable domain, its missing parts supplied by reference TRBV14 and TRBJ2-1, is EAGVTQFPSHSVIEKGQTVTLRCDPISGHDNLYWYRRVMGKEIKFLLHFVKESKQDESGMPNNRFLAERTGGTYSTLKVQPAELEDSGVYFCASSRDRLYSYNEQFFGPGTRLTVL.

This clonotype was counted many times. The chain carries TRBV19 and TRBJ2-1; TRBD2 aligns across 8 bases. The J segment lost 4 bases and the V segment lost 3 bases, leaving 5 bases of the junction unmatched. Germline loops: CDR1 LNHDA, CDR2 SQIVND (reference sequence). The CDR3 sequence is 15 residues long. CDR3 residues: CASSISASGYNEQFF. As DNA, the CDR3 is TGTGCCAGTAGTATCTCGGCTAGCGGGTACAATGAGCAGTTCTTC.

This clonotype was detected a few times. The chain uses TRBV4-3 and TRBJ2-1, with D possibly being TRBD1 or TRBD2 (6 bases each). CDR3 length: 15 amino acids. V lost 4 bases to trimming and J lost 8 bases, with 18 bases between them. Germline assignment: CDR1 LGHNA and CDR2 YSLEER. The CDR3, as DNA: TGCGCCAGCAGCCCAGGCGAGGGGGGTACATATGAGCAGTTCTTC. It is translated as CASSPGEGGTYEQFF.

The V gene is TRBV7-8, the J gene TRBJ2-2, with unresolved D. CDR3 length: 15 amino acids. The V and J ends lost 0 bases and 4 bases respectively, with 9 bases between them. CDR1 and CDR2 (germline): SGHVS, FQNEAQ. DNA for the CDR3: TGTGCCAGCAGCTTAGCGTCTATACCCACCGGGGAGCTGTTTTTT. It specifies CASSLASIPTGELFF.

This clonotype was recorded many times. This chain connects TRBV12-3 or TRBV12-4 to TRBJ2-7; D perhaps matches TRBD1 (6 bases). This CDR3 spans 13 amino acids. V was cut by 3 bases and J by 7 bases, with 13 bases left in between. For the CDR3, the DNA is TGTGCCAGCAGTTTGTGGCAGGGGAGAGAGCAGTACTTC. Protein product: CASSLWQGREQYF.

This chain joins TRBV10-3 and TRBJ2-2; 7 nucleotides agree with TRBD1. This CDR3 spans 17 amino acids. V gave up 7 bases and J gave up 0 bases; unmatched junction bases: 11. Germline assignment: CDR1 ENHRY and CDR2 SYGVKD. This CDR3 reads CAITTPRQGANTGELFF. As DNA, the CDR3 is TGTGCCATCACCACTCCCAGACAGGGAGCGAACACCGGGGAGCTGTTTTTT.

This clonotype was counted ten times or more. The rearrangement links TRBV7-6 to TRBJ2-2, with D perhaps TRBD1 (6 bases). The ends were cut back, 1 base at V and 0 bases at J, with 9 bases in the middle. Germline loops: CDR1 SGHVS, CDR2 FNYEAQ. The CDR3 runs 16 residues. The CDR3 DNA sequence: TGTGCCAGCAGCTTAGAATGGACAGCGAACACCGGGGAGCTGTTTTTT. Its protein product is CASSLEWTANTGELFF.